A single T cell receptor beta chain is shown here with its context. This clonotype was counted between two and nine times. The specificity of this receptor is unknown. Per-nucleotide qualities are absent, and no much larger clonotype sits a single base away. The record originates from a study of T-cell memory formation after mild COVID-19 (dated by TCRdb to about 2021). Study-wide context: TCR sequence clusters from the two donors were found to be largely donor specific. In a couple of donors, T-cell clones that expanded and contracted after mild COVID-19 were tracked by sequencing TCRalpha and TCRbeta repertoires over time. Two young, previously healthy adult volunteers, one female and one male, were included in the cohort.

Ficoll-Paque density gradient centrifugation was the method used to isolate PBMCs. Overall study outcomes, separate from this receptor: The detection of some responding clones in pre-infection memory suggests that pre-existing cross-reactive memory T cells joined the SARS-CoV-2 response. Only a couple of mild cases were covered by the study, and larger cohorts that include severe cases with pre-infection samples were considered necessary. Clones that contracted from day 15 to 85 showed balanced CD4/CD8 phenotypes, whereas a second wave of clones that expanded from day 15 to 37 leaned towards CD4+. Contracting CD4+ clones were found mainly in CM and EM memory subsets, while CD8+ clones were enriched in EMRA. SARS-CoV-2 specificity was not confirmed for the second-wave clones peaking on day 37.

The CDR3 covers 15 residues, taking in both the cysteine and the phenylalanine. The entry retains the CDR3 DNA only, 45 bases that are in frame from base 1. The junction carries 17 bases between V and J, which are trimmed by 5 bases and 5 bases respectively. The germline V gene yields SGHAT for CDR1 and FQNNGV for CDR2. TCRdb names Illumina NovaSeq 6000 as the instrument used. TCRalpha and TCRbeta cDNA libraries were built by 5'RACE with constant-segment primers, adding sample barcodes and unique molecular identifiers. Trizol reagent was used to extract RNA from every sample. Amplification of the libraries took two PCR steps, and the second step added a second sample barcode plus Illumina TruSeq adapters. The libraries were sequenced on an Illumina NovaSeq using 2 x 150 bp paired-end reads. The paper's data handling went like this. With migec v1.2.7, reads were demultiplexed and then collapsed into UMI-guided consensus sequences. Using mixcr v2.1.11, UMI consensuses were aligned to TRA and TRB V and J templates and then assembled into clonotypes. A clonotype was counted as expanded or contracted only when both edgeR and NoisET called the clonotype significant, with the noise models trained on biological replicates. edgeR calls used a false discovery rate-adjusted p below 0.01 and a log2 fold-change threshold of 1. PCA with hierarchical clustering of max-normalized trajectories of the 1000 most abundant clonotypes was used as exploratory dynamics analysis. Separately sequenced CD4+ and CD8+ repertoires were used to assign a CD4 or CD8 phenotype to each responding clone. TCRdb handled the public reads itself, with Q25 trimming in fastp and clone calling in MiXCR, and kept productive beta chains. Rows are unified per CDR3 protein, each entry keeping the most common DNA and genes. What appears here as the V and J calls and clone size reflects TCRdb's work, not the paper's. This sample gives about 290,000 distinct CDR3 sequences in total; around 15% of them show up just once. The ten largest clones take up 22% of the sample.

The V and J genes are TRBV11-2 and TRBJ2-3; the D segment could be TRBD1, given 6 matching bases. The sequenced material came from PBMCs or a T cell subset sorted from them (not recorded which). This receptor was identified in a man between 18 and 35 years old who had mild COVID-19 (a few samples of this study predate the infection). The sample titles of this study are shuffled in the database, so cell type and time point are left out; the donor was told from shared clones. The CDR3 loop reads CASSQGWRDVDTQYF. The nucleotide sequence is given as TGTGCCAGCAGCCAGGGGTGGCGAGACGTAGATACGCAGTATTTT.